Below are 26 T cell receptor beta chains sequenced from a single sample in a study of CD8+CD57+ T cells in acquired aplastic anemia. Genomic DNA constituted the template upon which TCR beta VDJ and CDR3 profiling was performed. TCRdb re-analysed the reads in MiXCR, keeping a single row per CDR3 protein. The sample lists 200,000 to 250,000 distinct CDR3 sequences, roughly two thirds occurring once. Selection for sequencing was limited to patients who had shown CD8+CD57+ cell expansion by flow cytometry. The sample comprised sorted CD4+, CD8+, or CD8+CD57+ T cells (not recorded which) from PBMCs. Receptor source: a human donor with aplastic anemia.

The CDR3, as DNA: TGTGCCATCAGGGACCACAGCTCCTACGAGCAGTACTTC. This translates into CAIRDHSSYEQYF. The V gene is TRBV10-3, the J gene TRBJ2-7; D is ambiguous. The V end was cut by 6 bases, the J end by 0 bases, with 9 bases between. This CDR3 spans 13 amino acids. The germline V gene has CDR1 ENHRY and CDR2 SYGVKD.

The V and J genes are TRBV7-8 and TRBJ2-5; D gene unclear. The CDR3 runs 15 residues. Germline-derived CDR1 and CDR2 are SGHVS and FQNEAQ. V was trimmed by 1 base and J by 5 bases, leaving 14 bases between them. The CDR3 DNA reads as TGTGCCAGCAGCTTAGGAGGTGGGCGCCGGGAGACCCAGTACTTC. It codes for CASSLGGGRRETQYF.

The gene calls are TRBV6-1 and TRBJ2-7, with D perhaps TRBD1 (6 bases). Per the germline V gene, CDR1 is MNHNS and CDR2 is SASEGT. Trimming left V 8 bases short and J 6 bases short, with 17 bases between. The CDR3 length is 13 residues. CDR3 region: CASRQGLDREQYF. CDR3 DNA sequence: TGTGCCAGCCGCCAGGGGTTGGACCGCGAGCAGTACTTC.

This rearrangement joins TRBV20-1 to TRBJ1-1; D gene uncertain. The V end lost 7 bases, the J end lost 1 base, and 10 bases lay between the germline ends. From germline, CDR1 is DFQATT and CDR2 SNEGSKA (reference sequence). This CDR3 contains 12 residues. CDR3: CSGQVRNTEAFF. The CDR3, as DNA: TGCAGTGGGCAGGTGAGGAACACTGAAGCTTTCTTT.

The chain is built from TRBV12-3 or TRBV12-4 and TRBJ2-7; D not certain. The V and J ends lost 4 bases and 0 bases respectively, with 4 bases between them. The CDR3 has 12 amino acids. CDR3: CASSSPSYEQYF. CDR3 coding DNA: TGTGCCAGCAGTTCTCCCTCCTACGAGCAGTACTTC.

CDR3 amino acids: CASSLRDSSTDTQYF. The CDR3 nucleotides read TGTGCCAGCAGCTTACGGGACAGCAGCACAGATACGCAGTATTTT. The chain couples TRBV7-8 to TRBJ2-3; TRBD1 matches 7 bases. The CDR3 extends over 15 amino acids. V shed 2 bases and J 0 bases; nucleotides not matched to a gene: 2. Germline V lookup: CDR1 SGHVS, CDR2 FQNEAQ.

The genes are TRBV12-3 or TRBV12-4 and TRBJ2-7; D not certain. The CDR3 sequence is 13 residues long. Trimming stripped 1 base from V and 2 bases from J, with 6 bases between. In nucleotides, the CDR3 is TGTGCCAGCAGTTTAGGCTCTGCCTACGAGCAGTACTTC. As protein: CASSLGSAYEQYF.

Concerning this clonotype itself: At one end, the junction sequence differs from germline, possibly due to a read error. The chain links TRBV7-7 to TRBJ2-1; 7 positions match TRBD2. The CDR3 is 15 residues long. From germline, CDR1 is SSHAT and CDR2 FNYEAQ (reference sequence). CDR3 loop: CASSLGRSGVNEQFF. CDR3 nucleotides: TGTGCTAGCAGCTTAGGCCGGAGCGGGGTCAATGAGCAGTTCTTC.

The CDR3 protein is CASSPLAPNTGELFF. CDR3 sequence (DNA): TGCGCCAGCAGCCCCCTCGCCCCGAACACCGGGGAGCTGTTTTTT. The chain employs TRBV4-1 and TRBJ2-2; D not certain. V lost 4 bases to trimming and J lost 0 bases, with 9 bases between them. There are 15 residues in the CDR3. Per the germline V gene, CDR1 is MGHRA and CDR2 is YSYEKL.

Many counts were recorded for this clonotype. V is TRBV20-1 and J is TRBJ1-1; 7 positions match TRBD1. V dropped 3 bases and J dropped 3; count of bases not matched to a gene: 10. Germline values: CDR1 DFQATT, CDR2 SNEGSKA (reference sequence). The CDR3 contains 15 residues. The CDR3 is CSASPNTGVDTEAFF. Here the CDR3 DNA reads TGCAGTGCTAGCCCTAATACAGGGGTGGACACTGAAGCTTTCTTT.

This chain uses TRBV24-1 with TRBJ2-3; 9 bases match TRBD2. Germline V CDR1 and CDR2: KGHDR, SFDVKD. V trimming: 4 bases; J trimming: 4 bases; junction bases outside the gene matches: 2. The CDR3 has 14 amino acids. This CDR3 is CATSEAGGSDTQYF. For the CDR3, the DNA is TGTGCCACCAGTGAGGCGGGGGGGTCAGATACGCAGTATTTT.

As to this clonotype: At one of its ends the junction is not consistent with the germline gene, which may arise from a read error. The chain recombines TRBV5-4 with TRBJ1-1; D gene uncertain. The CDR3 loop spans 14 amino acids. Germline loops: CDR1 SGHNT, CDR2 YYREEE (reference sequence). The CDR3: CVSSLAVMNTEAFF. CDR3 bases: TGTGTCAGCAGCTTGGCAGTCATGAACACTGAAGCTTTCTTT.

The V gene is TRBV10-3, the J gene TRBJ2-3, with 11 bases fitting TRBD2. The CDR3 has 15 amino acids. Germline V gene data show CDR1 as ENHRY and CDR2 as SYGVKD. The J segment lost 6 bases and the V segment lost 3 bases, leaving 5 bases of the junction unmatched. The CDR3 DNA sequence: TGTGCCATCAGTGACATAGCGGGGGGGCTGGATACGCAGTATTTT. Residues: CAISDIAGGLDTQYF.

The sample holds a few counts of this clonotype. The chain employs TRBV15 and TRBJ1-6; D is unclear. The CDR3 is 14 residues long. The germline CDR1 and CDR2 sequences are LNHNV and YYDKDF (reference sequence). V was pared by 0 bases and J by 7 bases, with 7 bases between. The CDR3: CATSREAENSPLHF. The DNA of the CDR3 is TGTGCCACCAGCAGAGAGGCAGAGAATTCACCCCTCCACTTT. The full variable domain, rest sourced from reference TRBV15 and TRBJ1-6, is DAMVIQNPRYQVTQFGKPVTLSCSQTLNHNVMYWYQQKSSQAPKLLFHYYDKDFNNEADTPDNFQSRRPNTSFCFLDIRSPGLGDTAMYLCATSREAENSPLHFGNGTRLTVT.

The chain joins TRBV15 to TRBJ1-1, with 12 positions matching TRBD1. Germline V gene sequence: CDR1 LNHNV, CDR2 YYDKDF (reference sequence). The length of the CDR3 is 19 residues. J lost 4 bases, V lost 2 bases, and 14 bases had no gene match. The CDR3 nucleotides are TGTGCCACCAGCAGACCATTTCCGGGACAGGGGGCCTTTGTCACTGAAGCTTTCTTT. This sequence encodes CATSRPFPGQGAFVTEAFF.

This clonotype was observed a handful of times. This sequence joins TRBV15 and TRBJ2-7; D ambiguous. Between the trimmed V and J ends, which lost 8 bases and 1 base, there was a span of 21 bases. This CDR3 is built from 16 residues. Germline-derived CDR1 and CDR2 are LNHNV and YYDKDF (reference sequence). CDR3 loop: CATSPPTWAASYEQYF. DNA for the CDR3: TGTGCCACCTCGCCTCCGACTTGGGCCGCATCCTACGAGCAGTACTTC. Using reference TRBV15 and TRBJ2-7 for the parts outside the CDR3, the full variable domain is DAMVIQNPRYQVTQFGKPVTLSCSQTLNHNVMYWYQQKSSQAPKLLFHYYDKDFNNEADTPDNFQSRRPNTSFCFLDIRSPGLGDTAMYLCATSPPTWAASYEQYFGPGTRLTVT.

The chain uses TRBV9 and TRBJ2-1; 8 bases are a match to TRBD1. CDR1 is SGDLS, CDR2 YYNGEE, per germline. V was pared by 3 bases and J by 6 bases, with 8 bases of the junction left unmatched. This CDR3 has 15 amino acids. CDR3 in DNA: TGTGCCAGCAGCGCCCGGACAGGGACCCCCAATGAGCAGTTCTTC. As protein: CASSARTGTPNEQFF.

This clonotype has a single count. CDR3 sequence (DNA): TGCGCCAGCAGCCTCCTTAATGATGAGCAGTTCTTC. Residues: CASSLLNDEQFF. The rearrangement joins TRBV5-1 to TRBJ2-1; D not certain. The length of the CDR3 is 12 residues. The V and J ends lost 4 bases and 8 bases respectively, with 10 bases between them. In germline, CDR1 is SGHRS, CDR2 YFSETQ.

The V gene is TRBV9, the J gene TRBJ2-7, with D possibly TRBD2 on 5 matching bases. The CDR3 covers 17 residues. Germline CDR1 SGDLS, CDR2 YYNGEE. V gave up 0 bases and J gave up 0 bases, with 16 bases separating them. The DNA of the CDR3 is TGTGCCAGCAGCGTAGTAAGGTTGGAGGATGACTCCTACGAGCAGTACTTC. This sequence encodes CASSVVRLEDDSYEQYF.

The chain carries TRBV3-1 and TRBJ1-4, with 7 bases matching TRBD1. The V gene's germline CDR1 is LGHDT and CDR2 YNNKEL (reference sequence). V shed 1 base and J 7 bases; nucleotides not matched to a gene: 9. This CDR3 is 16 amino acids long. This CDR3 is CASSQGVQGLVEKLFF. The CDR3 DNA follows: TGTGCCAGCAGCCAAGGAGTACAGGGGTTAGTTGAAAAACTGTTTTTT.

The chain carries TRBV2 and TRBJ2-1, with no clear D. Trimming stripped 8 bases from V and 8 bases from J, with 19 bases between. The CDR3 extends over 14 amino acids. Germline V gene sequence: CDR1 SNHLY, CDR2 FYNNEI. CDR3 sequence (DNA): TGTGCCAGCCTGCGAGCGAGCTCATCGGATGAGCAGTTCTTC. Translation gives CASLRASSSDEQFF.

The chain is built from TRBV7-8 and TRBJ2-5, with TRBD1 identical over 8 bases. Germline values: CDR1 SGHVS, CDR2 FQNEAQ. CDR3 length: 15 amino acids. V gave up 1 base and J gave up 5 bases; unmatched junction bases: 6. The CDR3 protein is CASSLGTGLEETQYF. In nucleotides, the CDR3 is TGTGCCAGCAGCTTAGGGACAGGGTTAGAGGAGACCCAGTACTTC.

J is TRBJ1-2 and V is TRBV9; D gene ambiguous. V lost 5 bases to trimming and J lost 3 bases, with 17 bases between them. Germline V gene data show CDR1 as SGDLS and CDR2 as YYNGEE. The CDR3 has 15 residues. Here the CDR3 reads CASSDRVVGDYGYTF. Written as DNA, the CDR3 is TGTGCCAGCAGTGACCGGGTTGTTGGGGACTATGGCTACACCTTC.

The V and J genes are TRBV2 and TRBJ2-7; unclear D gene. V lost 2 bases and J lost 4, with 15 bases in between. Germline V lookup: CDR1 SNHLY, CDR2 FYNNEI. The CDR3 consists of 15 residues. CDR3 sequence (DNA): TGTGCCAGCAGTGAATTCTCGGGCAACGGGTACGAGCAGTACTTC. It encodes CASSEFSGNGYEQYF.

This clonotype is a singleton in its sample. The chain combines TRBV24-1 with TRBJ2-1, with D perhaps matching TRBD1 (7 bases). Per the germline V gene, CDR1 is KGHDR and CDR2 is SFDVKD. The germline V and J ends were trimmed by 7 bases and 9 bases, with 15 bases remaining between them. CDR3 length equals 13 residues. In nucleotides, the CDR3 is TGTGCCACCAGGGCAGGGGGGTCTATTGAGCAGTTCTTC. Translated: CATRAGGSIEQFF.

The V gene is TRBV11-2, the J gene TRBJ1-4; possibly TRBD1 for D (5 bases). Per germline, CDR1 SGHAT and CDR2 FQNNGV. The V and J ends lost 1 base and 4 bases respectively, with 10 bases between them. The CDR3 is 15 amino acids. This CDR3 reads CASSLGGTGNEKLFF. The DNA for the CDR3 is TGTGCCAGCAGCTTAGGCGGGACGGGTAATGAAAAACTGTTTTTT.